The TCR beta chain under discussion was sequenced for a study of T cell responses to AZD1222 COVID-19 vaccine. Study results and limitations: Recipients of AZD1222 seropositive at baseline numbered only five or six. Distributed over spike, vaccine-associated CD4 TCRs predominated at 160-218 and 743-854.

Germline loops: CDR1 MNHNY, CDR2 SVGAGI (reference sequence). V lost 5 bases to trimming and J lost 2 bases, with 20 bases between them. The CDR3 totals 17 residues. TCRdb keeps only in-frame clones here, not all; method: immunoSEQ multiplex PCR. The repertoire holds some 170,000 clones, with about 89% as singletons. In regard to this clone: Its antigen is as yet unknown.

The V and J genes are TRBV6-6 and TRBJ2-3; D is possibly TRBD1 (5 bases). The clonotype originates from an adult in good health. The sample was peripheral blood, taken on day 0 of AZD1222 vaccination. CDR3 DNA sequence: TGTGCCAGCAGTCGCGATCGGTCCAGGGTATACACAGATACGCAGTATTTT. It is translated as CASSRDRSRVYTDTQYF.